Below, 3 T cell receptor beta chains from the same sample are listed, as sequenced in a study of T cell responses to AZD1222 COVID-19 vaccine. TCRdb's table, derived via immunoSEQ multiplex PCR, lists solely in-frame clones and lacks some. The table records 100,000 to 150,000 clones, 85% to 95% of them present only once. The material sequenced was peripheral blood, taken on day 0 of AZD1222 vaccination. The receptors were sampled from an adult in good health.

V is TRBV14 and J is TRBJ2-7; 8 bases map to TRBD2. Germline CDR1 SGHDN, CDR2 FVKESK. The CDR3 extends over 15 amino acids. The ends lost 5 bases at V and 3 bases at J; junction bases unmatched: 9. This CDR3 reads CASSFMLAGDYEQYF. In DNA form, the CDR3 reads TGTGCCAGCAGCTTTATGCTAGCGGGTGACTACGAGCAGTACTTC.

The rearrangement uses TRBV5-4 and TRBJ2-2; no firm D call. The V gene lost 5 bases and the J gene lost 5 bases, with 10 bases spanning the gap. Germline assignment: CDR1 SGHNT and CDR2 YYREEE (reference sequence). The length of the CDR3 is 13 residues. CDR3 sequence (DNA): TGTGCCAGCAGTCTAAGGGAAACCGGGGAGCTGTTTTTT. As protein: CASSLRETGELFF.

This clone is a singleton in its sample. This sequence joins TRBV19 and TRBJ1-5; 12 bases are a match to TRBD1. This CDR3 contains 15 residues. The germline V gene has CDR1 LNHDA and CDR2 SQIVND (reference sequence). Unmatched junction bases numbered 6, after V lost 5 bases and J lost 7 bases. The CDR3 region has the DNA TGTGCCAGTAGTCCGGGACAGGGGGCCAACCAGCCCCAGCATTTT. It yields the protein CASSPGQGANQPQHF.